These 19 T cell receptor beta chains were all obtained from the same sample, sequenced in a study of blood T cell repertoires in COVID-19 (TCRdb year 2020). Libraries were made using the immunoSEQ multiplex PCR assay. TCRdb retrieved this table from immuneACCESS and kept in-frame rearrangements only. Not all clones are present; in checked studies, unresolved V genes account for under half, and no reason is known for the remainder. For this sample there are 200,000 or so clones; more than 80% appear just once. The top ten clonotypes cover around 8.4% of the sample. Sequenced input: PBMCs or T cells enriched from blood (not recorded which). These receptors were obtained from a woman aged 18-29 years who had recovered from COVID-19.

V and J are TRBV5-1 and TRBJ1-1; TRBD1 is a possible D gene (5 bases). Trimming pared 0 bases from V and 0 bases from J, leaving 18 bases between. The length of the CDR3 is 18 residues. Germline CDR1 and CDR2: SGHRS and YFSETQ. The CDR3 region is CASSLGGGWGSMNTEAFF. The CDR3 DNA reads TGCGCCAGCAGCTTGGGTGGAGGGTGGGGGTCCATGAACACTGAAGCTTTCTTT. Supplemented by reference TRBV5-1 and TRBJ1-1, the full variable domain reads KAGVTQTPRYLIKTRGQQVTLSCSPISGHRSVSWYQQTPGQGLQFLFEYFSETQRNKGNFPGRFSGRQFSNSRSEMNVSTLELGDSALYLCASSLGGGWGSMNTEAFFGQGTRLTVV.

This sequence joins TRBV29-1 and TRBJ2-2; D is uncertain. The length of the CDR3 is 13 residues. The V and J ends lost 5 bases and 5 bases respectively, with 12 bases between them. Germline loops: CDR1 SQVTM, CDR2 ANQGSEA. The CDR3 protein is CSVSSVLTGELFF. The CDR3 region has the DNA TGCAGCGTTTCGTCTGTTCTTACCGGGGAGCTGTTTTTT.

J is TRBJ2-1 and V is TRBV2; D is perhaps TRBD1 (6 bases). Germline V CDR1 and CDR2: SNHLY, FYNNEI. The CDR3 sequence is 13 residues long. V shed 6 bases and J shed 5 bases, with 11 bases lying between them. CDR3 nucleotides: TGTGCCAGCAGCCCTACAGGGAACAATGAGCAGTTCTTC. It translates to CASSPTGNNEQFF.

This clone occurred once. The V call is TRBV29-1, the J call TRBJ2-7, with 7 bases fitting TRBD1. CDR1 is SQVTM, CDR2 ANQGSEA, per germline. V dropped 4 bases and J dropped 2; count of bases not matched to a gene: 2. There are 12 residues in the CDR3. The CDR3 reads CSVGRGTYEQYF. The CDR3 DNA reads as TGCAGCGTTGGCAGGGGGACCTACGAGCAGTACTTC.

The V call is TRBV11-3, the J call TRBJ2-7; D call uncertain. This CDR3 spans 13 amino acids. Germline assignment: CDR1 SGHNT and CDR2 YENEEA. Between the trimmed V and J ends, which lost 1 base and 7 bases, there was a span of 11 bases. In nucleotides, the CDR3 is TGTGCCAGCAGCTTAGGGGTGGCGGAAGAGCAGTACTTC. Its translation is CASSLGVAEEQYF.

The chain employs TRBV12-3 or TRBV12-4 and TRBJ1-2; D is ambiguous. The ends were cut back, 7 bases at V and 4 bases at J, with 13 bases in the middle. The CDR3 is 13 amino acids. CDR3 DNA: TGTGCCAGCACCCTCGACTACAGCTATGGCTACACCTTC. This codes for CASTLDYSYGYTF.

This chain uses TRBV11-2 with TRBJ2-7, with D possibly being TRBD1 (6 bases). This CDR3 comprises 13 residues. Germline V gene data show CDR1 as SGHAT and CDR2 as FQNNGV. Trimming removed 2 bases at V and 6 bases at J, with 11 bases between. CDR3 residues: CASSLRQVGEQYF. Here the CDR3 DNA reads TGTGCCAGCAGCTTAAGACAGGTGGGCGAGCAGTACTTC.

The rearrangement links TRBV4-1 to TRBJ2-1, with TRBD1 matching 7 bases. The CDR3 length is 18 residues. J lost 8 bases, V lost 2 bases, and 18 bases had no gene match. CDR1 and CDR2 from the germline V gene are MGHRA and YSYEKL. CDR3 DNA sequence: TGCGCCAGCAGCCAACCCTCCCTCCAAGGGGGCCAAAAGTATGAGCAGTTCTTC. Translation: CASSQPSLQGGQKYEQFF.

The V gene is TRBV6-5, the J gene TRBJ1-1; no clear D gene. CDR1 and CDR2 (germline): MNHEY, SVGAGI. This CDR3 is built from 15 residues. Trimming shortened V by 0 bases and J by 7 bases, and 15 bases separated the two germline ends. The DNA of the CDR3 is TGTGCCAGCAGTTACTCGACGTCGGGGTTTGGTGAAGCTTTCTTT. As protein: CASSYSTSGFGEAFF.

This clone was recorded once. This chain uses TRBV29-1 with TRBJ2-3, with 8 bases identical to TRBD2. The CDR3 covers 16 residues. Germline lookup yields CDR1 SQVTM and CDR2 ANQGSEA. Trimming removed 6 bases from V and 6 bases from J; junction bases left unmatched: 17. The CDR3 loop is CSVRLLYSGTGDTQYF. CDR3 nucleotides: TGCAGCGTCAGACTACTCTATAGCGGGACGGGTGATACGCAGTATTTT.

The chain links TRBV28 to TRBJ2-5; 8 nucleotides agree with TRBD2. V shed 6 bases, J shed 4 bases, and the junction held 4 bases outside the gene matches. The CDR3 contains 13 residues. CDR1 MDHEN and CDR2 SYDVKM come from the germline V gene. This chain's CDR3 is CASRAGERETQYF. In DNA form, the CDR3 reads TGTGCCAGCAGAGCGGGGGAACGAGAGACCCAGTACTTC.

The DNA for the CDR3 is TGCGCCAGCAGCCAAGAAGGTCGGGCGGGGGTTTCAGGGACCACAGATACGCAGTATTTT. Protein sequence: CASSQEGRAGVSGTTDTQYF. The V call is TRBV4-1, the J call TRBJ2-3; 7 bases are a match to TRBD2. The V and J ends lost 0 bases and 2 bases, in that order; junction bases with no gene match: 17. The CDR3 runs to 20 residues. CDR1 MGHRA and CDR2 YSYEKL come from the germline V gene.

The chain uses TRBV3-1 (or the pseudogene TRBV3-2) and TRBJ2-6; weak D call: TRBD2 (5 bases). Germline lookup yields CDR1 LGHDT and CDR2 YNNKEL (reference sequence). The CDR3 is 12 residues long. Trimming took 2 bases from V and 12 from J, leaving 8 bases between them. CDR3 coding DNA: TGTGCCAGCAGCCAAAAAGGGAGCGTCCTGACTTTC. Translating gives CASSQKGSVLTF.

This clone was recorded at least ten times. The chain recombines TRBV7-9 with TRBJ2-1; 9 bases are shared with TRBD2. V gave up 1 base and J gave up 3 bases; unmatched junction bases: 4. The CDR3 extends over 16 amino acids. CDR1 and CDR2 (germline): SEHNR, FQNEAQ (reference sequence). CDR3 in DNA: TGTGCCAGCAGCTTAGATCTAGCGGGAATCTACAATGAGCAGTTCTTC. Protein: CASSLDLAGIYNEQFF.

V is TRBV6-4 and J is TRBJ1-1, with D possibly TRBD1 on 5 matching bases. Trimming stripped 3 bases from V and 3 bases from J, with 8 bases between. The CDR3 runs 13 residues. Per germline, CDR1 MRHNA and CDR2 SNTAGT. The CDR3 is CASSEQADTEAFF. Written as DNA, the CDR3 is TGTGCCAGCAGTGAACAGGCTGACACTGAAGCTTTCTTT.

The V call is TRBV21-1, the J call TRBJ2-1; the table names TRBD1, a call not compared with the DNA. TRBV21-1 constitutes a pseudogene. The CDR3 sequence is 18 residues long. This chain's CDR3 is CASSYNPTGHLDYNEQFF. Here the CDR3 DNA reads TGTGCCAGCAGTTACAATCCGACAGGGCACTTGGACTACAATGAGCAGTTCTTC.

The chain employs TRBV19 and TRBJ2-7; weak D call: TRBD2 (5 bases). CDR1 and CDR2 from the germline V gene are LNHDA and SQIVND (reference sequence). V lost 4 bases to trimming and J lost 3 bases, with 22 bases between them. This CDR3 contains 17 residues. The CDR3 loop reads CASSKSTPYRGIYEQYF. The CDR3 nucleotides read TGTGCCAGTAGTAAAAGCACACCCTACCGGGGAATCTACGAGCAGTACTTC.

The chain employs TRBV9 and TRBJ1-3; 8 bases are shared with TRBD1. The germline CDR1 and CDR2 sequences are SGDLS and YYNGEE. The CDR3 is 16 residues long. Germline trimming cut 3 bases from V and 0 bases from J; bases unmatched to any gene: 5. CDR3 DNA: TGTGCCAGCAGCGGTACAACAGGGGGCTCTGGAAACACCATATATTTT. Its translation is CASSGTTGGSGNTIYF.

The V gene is TRBV24-1, the J gene TRBJ1-3; weak D call: TRBD1 (5 bases). The germline V gene has CDR1 KGHDR and CDR2 SFDVKD. The length of the CDR3 is 15 residues. Trimming removed 8 bases from V and 2 bases from J, with 15 bases in between. The CDR3 region has the DNA TGTGCCACCAAGGATTCTCAGGGTCCTGGAAACACCATATATTTT. Its protein product is CATKDSQGPGNTIYF.